This TCR beta chain emerged from a study of T cell repertoires in cytomegalovirus infection. MiXCR was run by TCRdb on the reads, yielding one entry per CDR3 protein. Of around 550,000 distinct CDR3 sequences in the sample, 26% were seen once. This CDR3 spans 15 amino acids. CDR1 LNHDA and CDR2 SQIVND come from the germline V gene (reference sequence). The V and J ends lost 3 bases and 1 base respectively, with 12 bases between them. Many counts were recorded for this clonotype. This TCR came from a human donor in good health (CMV status not recorded). Some clones in this sample may be carry-over from other donors' samples. The specimen sequenced was PBMCs. The gene calls are TRBV19 and TRBJ1-1; D not resolved. CDR3 loop: CASSILRPPNTEAFF. The CDR3 DNA follows: TGTGCCAGTAGTATCCTCAGGCCTCCGAACACTGAAGCTTTCTTT.